This T cell receptor (beta chain) was sequenced during a study of blood T cell repertoires in COVID-19 (dated by TCRdb to 2018 to 2020). About the study as a whole: Collaborator samples came from the United States, Italy and Spain and covered acute and convalescent phases of COVID-19. The prospective study material was composed of cDNA or gDNA derived from T cells, B-cell-depleted T cells, or PBMCs. Subjects who had been exposed to COVID-19, were actively infected with it, or had recovered from it provided the deeply sampled blood TCRbeta repertoires that made up the dataset. The repertoires were made available in a free public database intended to serve as a resource for research on the immune response to SARS-CoV-2. The samples were drawn from the first 160 participants of the ongoing ImmuneRACE study and from some 1,300 subjects provided by 6 global collaborators. Sample metadata almost always included a de-identified subject ID, COVID-19 status, age in years and sex. Where available, HLA class I and class II types were taken from metadata supplied by the sample provider and were not determined by assay-based typing.

As for this clone: What antigen it recognizes has not been identified. No qualities accompany the bases; no much larger clone lies one base away.

Germline trimming: 5 bases from V, 8 bases from J; junction bases outside gene matches: 8. Including cysteine and phenylalanine, the CDR3 has 15 amino acids. Kept here is only the CDR3 DNA, which spans 45 bases and is read in frame from base 1. The germline V gene yields SNHLY for CDR1 and FYNNEI for CDR2. The paper as a whole reports these results and caveats: The quantity of clinical and demographic metadata differed by source and by participant and was supplied without curation.

The immunoSEQ Assay, a bias-controlled multiplex PCR, was used to amplify TCRbeta CDR3 regions from genomic DNA. The authors' pipeline ran thus. The number of nucleated cells in each sample was estimated by amplification of reference gene primers within the assay. Sequence reads were collapsed and filtered to measure the absolute abundance of every unique TCRbeta CDR3 rearrangement. For each sample, productive Simpson clonality was calculated by taking the square root of Simpson's diversity index across productive rearrangements. Not all clones reach the TCRdb copy of this immuneACCESS table, which keeps in-frame sequences only. Checked studies attribute under half of the gap to unresolved V genes and leave the rest unexplained. Clonal size and the V and J genes are those of that table, whereas D and trimming came from the DNA. The sample data list tens of thousands of clones, and 85% to 90% of these were observed just once. Clones ranked in the top ten supply 4% to 5.5% of the sample.

Collaborating institutions collected whole blood in K2EDTA tubes following their own protocols. Collaborator samples were shipped for TCRbeta analysis as frozen whole blood, isolated PBMCs, or DNA extracted from either sample type. In this chain, TRBV2 is recombined with TRBJ2-3; TRBD2 agrees with 12 junctional bases. Sequenced material: peripheral blood. The sequence came from a man aged 45-65 years with active COVID-19. The bases read TGTGCCAGCAGTCCACAGACTAGCGGGAGTTTTACGCAGTATTTT. This is translated as CASSPQTSGSFTQYF. Extended through the reference TRBV2 and TRBJ2-3 proteins, this CDR3 yields the full variable domain: EPEVTQTPSHQVTQMGQEVILRCVPISNHLYFYWYRQILGQKVEFLVSFYNNEISEKSEIFDDQFSVERPDGSNFTLKIRSTKLEDSAMYFCASSPQTSGSFTQYFGPGTRLTVL.